The present entry profiles one T cell receptor beta chain with its context. The CDR3 spans 14 residues. V was cut by 0 bases and J by 10 bases, with 18 bases left in between. Germline CDR1 GTSNPN, CDR2 SVGIG (reference sequence). This specimen comes from a study of control samples from healthy donors and cancer patients. Here immunoSEQ multiplex PCR was the method, and the copy in TCRdb shows in-frame clones only, minus some. The table records around 76,000 clones, 94% of them present only once. The sequencing input was blood. This clonotype was sampled from a woman aged 40 to 55 in good health. The chain uses TRBV30 and TRBJ1-2, with D perhaps matching TRBD1 (5 bases). CDR3 nucleotides: TGTGCCTGGAGTGTTCCTGGACACAAAGGAGACTACACCTTC. Protein: CAWSVPGHKGDYTF.